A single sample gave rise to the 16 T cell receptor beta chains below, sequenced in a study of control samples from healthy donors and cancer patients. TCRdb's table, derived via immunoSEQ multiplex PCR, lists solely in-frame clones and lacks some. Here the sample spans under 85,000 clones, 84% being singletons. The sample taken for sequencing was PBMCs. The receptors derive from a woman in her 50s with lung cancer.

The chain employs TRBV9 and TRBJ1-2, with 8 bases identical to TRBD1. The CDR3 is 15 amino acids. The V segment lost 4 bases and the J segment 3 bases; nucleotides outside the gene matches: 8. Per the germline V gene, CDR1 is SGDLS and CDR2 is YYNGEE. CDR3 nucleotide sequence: TGTGCCAGCAGCCCTCGGACAGGGTGGGACTATGGCTACACCTTC. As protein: CASSPRTGWDYGYTF.

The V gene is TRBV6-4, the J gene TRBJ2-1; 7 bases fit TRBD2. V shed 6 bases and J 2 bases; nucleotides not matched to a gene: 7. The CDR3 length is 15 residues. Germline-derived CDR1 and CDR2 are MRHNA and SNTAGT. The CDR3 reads CASSPVGGAYNEQFF. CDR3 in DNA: TGTGCCAGCAGCCCCGTGGGAGGGGCCTACAATGAGCAGTTCTTC.

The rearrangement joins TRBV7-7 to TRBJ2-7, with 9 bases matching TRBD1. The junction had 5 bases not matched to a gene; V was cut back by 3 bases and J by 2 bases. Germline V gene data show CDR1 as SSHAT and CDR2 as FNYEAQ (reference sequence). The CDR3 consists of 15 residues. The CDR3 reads CASSFPGDRAYEQYF. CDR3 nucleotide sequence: TGTGCCAGCAGCTTTCCGGGGGACAGGGCCTACGAGCAGTACTTC.

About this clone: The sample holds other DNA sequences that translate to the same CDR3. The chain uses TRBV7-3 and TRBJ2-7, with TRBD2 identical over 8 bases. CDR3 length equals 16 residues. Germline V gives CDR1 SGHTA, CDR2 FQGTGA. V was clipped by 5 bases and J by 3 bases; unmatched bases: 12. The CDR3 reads CASSDRGRGALYEQYF. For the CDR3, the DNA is TGTGCCAGCAGCGACCGGGGGCGGGGGGCCCTCTACGAGCAGTACTTC.

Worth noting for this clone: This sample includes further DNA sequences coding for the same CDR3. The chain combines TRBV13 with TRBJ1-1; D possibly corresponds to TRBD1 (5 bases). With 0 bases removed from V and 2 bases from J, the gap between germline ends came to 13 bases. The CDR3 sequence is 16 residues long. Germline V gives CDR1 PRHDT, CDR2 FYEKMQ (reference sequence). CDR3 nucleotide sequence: TGTGCCAGCAGCTTAGGCACGGGGGTGGGCAACACTGAAGCTTTCTTT. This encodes CASSLGTGVGNTEAFF.

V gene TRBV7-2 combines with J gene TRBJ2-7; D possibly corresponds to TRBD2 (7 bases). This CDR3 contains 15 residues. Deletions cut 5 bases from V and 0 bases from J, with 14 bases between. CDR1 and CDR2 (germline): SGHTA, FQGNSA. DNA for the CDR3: TGTGCCAGCAGCGGGGGGGCAGGCAGCTCCTACGAGCAGTACTTC. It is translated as CASSGGAGSSYEQYF.

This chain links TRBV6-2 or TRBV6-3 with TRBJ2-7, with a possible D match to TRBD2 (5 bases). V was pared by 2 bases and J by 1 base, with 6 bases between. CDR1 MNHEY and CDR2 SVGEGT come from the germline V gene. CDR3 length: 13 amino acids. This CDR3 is CASSYLASYEQYF. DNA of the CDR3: TGTGCCAGCAGTTACCTAGCTTCCTACGAGCAGTACTTC.

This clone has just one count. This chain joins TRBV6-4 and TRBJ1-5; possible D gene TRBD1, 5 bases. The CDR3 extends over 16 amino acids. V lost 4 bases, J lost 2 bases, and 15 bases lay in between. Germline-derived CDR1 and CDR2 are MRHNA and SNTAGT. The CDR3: CASSGRRRGGNQPQHF. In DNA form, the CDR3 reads TGTGCCAGCAGTGGGAGGAGGCGAGGGGGCAATCAGCCCCAGCATTTT.

CDR3 residues: CASSQEESRYEQYF. For the CDR3, the DNA is TGCGCCAGCAGCCAAGAGGAATCGAGGTACGAGCAGTACTTC. The V call is TRBV4-3, the J call TRBJ2-7; D not certain. V was trimmed by 0 bases and J by 4 bases, leaving 10 bases between them. Germline CDR1 is LGHNA and CDR2 is YSLEER. The CDR3 has 14 amino acids.

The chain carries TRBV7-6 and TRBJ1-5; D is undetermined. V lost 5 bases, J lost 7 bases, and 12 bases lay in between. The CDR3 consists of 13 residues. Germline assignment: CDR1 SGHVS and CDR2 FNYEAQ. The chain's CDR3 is CASSGGPPQPQHF. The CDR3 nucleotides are TGTGCCAGCAGCGGTGGACCGCCCCAGCCCCAGCATTTT.

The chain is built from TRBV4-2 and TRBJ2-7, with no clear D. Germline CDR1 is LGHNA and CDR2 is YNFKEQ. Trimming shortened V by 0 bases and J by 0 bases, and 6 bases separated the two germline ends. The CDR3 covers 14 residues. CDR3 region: CASSQDYGSYEQYF. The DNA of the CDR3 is TGTGCCAGCAGCCAAGATTACGGCTCCTACGAGCAGTACTTC.

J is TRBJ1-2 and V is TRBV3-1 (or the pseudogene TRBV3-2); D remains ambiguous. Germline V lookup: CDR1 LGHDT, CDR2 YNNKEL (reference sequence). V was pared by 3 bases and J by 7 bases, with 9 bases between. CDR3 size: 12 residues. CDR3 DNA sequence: TGTGCCAGCAGCCAGACAATCAGTGGCTACACCTTC. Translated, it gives CASSQTISGYTF.

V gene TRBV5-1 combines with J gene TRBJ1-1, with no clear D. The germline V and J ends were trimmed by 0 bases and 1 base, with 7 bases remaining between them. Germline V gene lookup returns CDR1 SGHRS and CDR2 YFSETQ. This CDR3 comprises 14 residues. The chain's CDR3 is CASSLELANTEAFF. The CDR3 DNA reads TGCGCCAGCAGCTTGGAACTGGCGAACACTGAAGCTTTCTTT.

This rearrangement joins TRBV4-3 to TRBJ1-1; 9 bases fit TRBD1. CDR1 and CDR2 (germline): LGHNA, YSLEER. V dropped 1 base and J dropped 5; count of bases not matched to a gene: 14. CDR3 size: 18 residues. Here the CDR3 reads CASSQGAYRGLVGTEAFF. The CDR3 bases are TGCGCCAGCAGCCAAGGGGCCTACAGGGGGCTGGTGGGAACTGAAGCTTTCTTT.

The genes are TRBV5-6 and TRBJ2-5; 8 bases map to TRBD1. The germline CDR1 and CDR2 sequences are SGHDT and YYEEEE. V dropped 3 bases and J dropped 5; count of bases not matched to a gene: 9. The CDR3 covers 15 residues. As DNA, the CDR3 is TGTGCCAGCAGCTCCCGGGACAGGCCTCTGGAGACCCAGTACTTC. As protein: CASSSRDRPLETQYF.

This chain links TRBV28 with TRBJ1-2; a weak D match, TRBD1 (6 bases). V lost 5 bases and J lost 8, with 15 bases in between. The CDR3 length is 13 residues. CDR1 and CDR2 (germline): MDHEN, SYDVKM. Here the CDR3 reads CASSRQVAYGYTF. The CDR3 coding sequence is TGTGCCAGCAGTCGACAGGTCGCCTACGGCTACACCTTC.